These T cell receptor beta chains were read from a single sample in a study of blood T cell repertoires in COVID-19. Profiled with immunoSEQ multiplex PCR; TCRdb holds only in-frame clones, not every one. The repertoire consists of 150,000 to 200,000 clones, with 70% to 90% occurring once and the leading ten covering 2.5% to 3.5%. The sample comprised peripheral blood. These receptor sequences come from a man aged 55 to 69 with acute or convalescent COVID-19. Both conserved end residues are part of each CDR3. Each record gives: D gene, V gene, J gene, CDR3 protein. The D gene is left open where the match is weak.

TRBD1	TRBV7-2	TRBJ1-2	CASSPTGTGGYTF
TRBD1	TRBV10-3	TRBJ2-2	CAISLRGQGTGELFF
TRBD1	TRBV10-2	TRBJ2-2	CASSESDIATGQGFAGELFF
NA	TRBV25-1	TRBJ1-2	CASSEREWGYGYTF
NA	TRBV19	TRBJ1-6	CASSIGPGLSSYNSPLHF
NA	TRBV14	TRBJ2-2	CASSTSWVAGKTGELFF
NA	TRBV5-5	TRBJ2-2	CASTPYGGGAPGELFF
NA	TRBV6-4	TRBJ2-2	CASSDRGTGELFF
NA	TRBV7-2	TRBJ2-7	CASSLGTPYEQYF
NA	TRBV18	TRBJ2-2	CASSPAPSTGELFF
NA	TRBV19	TRBJ2-3	CASSAGFRDTQYF
TRBD2	TRBV27	TRBJ2-3	CASSFSPGLAGTDTQYF
TRBD2	TRBV15	TRBJ2-1	CATSRTRLSGVTNEQFF
TRBD2	TRBV14	TRBJ2-5	CASSSRTSGGVRKETQYF
NA	TRBV5-4	TRBJ1-2	CASSFPIGGGYTF
NA	TRBV6-5	TRBJ1-1	CASRSGDRSTEAFF
TRBD2	TRBV11-1	TRBJ2-3	CASSPGTSSTDTQYF
NA	TRBV10-2	TRBJ1-5	CASSKWQGDPSYQPQHF
NA	TRBV2	TRBJ1-4	CASRGFRATNEKLFF
NA	TRBV2	TRBJ1-5	CASTRRGTNQPQHF
TRBD2	TRBV3-1/TRBV3-2	TRBJ2-3	CASSRRALAGGPGDTQYF
NA	TRBV2	TRBJ1-5	CASTLEGGNQPQHF
NA	TRBV18	TRBJ1-2	CASSLRVFYGYTF
NA	TRBV5-1	TRBJ1-4	CASSRRGGSGEKLFF
TRBD2	TRBV4-2	TRBJ2-2	CASSQGPGGVAGNTGELFF
NA	TRBV5-4	TRBJ2-2	CASTAGVNTGELFF
NA	TRBV6-6	TRBJ1-1	CASSYSISVETEAFF
NA	TRBV10-1	TRBJ2-4	CASSSPNKNIQYF
TRBD1	TRBV6-2/TRBV6-3	TRBJ2-7	CASSTEDRIYEQYF
NA	TRBV4-2	TRBJ1-2	CASSQEQRANYGYTF
NA	TRBV25-1	TRBJ2-1	CASSFYMAGNEQFF
TRBD1	TRBV2	TRBJ2-5	CASRDYRGPGETQYF
NA	TRBV9	TRBJ2-7	CASSTTAGAGASPYEQYF
NA	TRBV3-1/TRBV3-2	TRBJ1-2	CASSQVGDIYGYTF
NA	TRBV2	TRBJ1-5	CASSEVAFQPQHF
NA	TRBV9	TRBJ1-3	CASSAGEVSGNTIYF
NA	TRBV7-8	TRBJ1-1	CASSPPGRLNTEAFF
NA	TRBV6-1	TRBJ2-1	CASSDRSEFNEQFF
TRBD1	TRBV18	TRBJ1-5	CASSSSGTGDQPQHF
TRBD1	TRBV18	TRBJ1-2	CASQQDRDYGYTF
TRBD1	TRBV5-8	TRBJ1-2	CASSLDYPNAGGVHGYTF
NA	TRBV7-2	TRBJ2-7	CASSEGLAVYEQYF
TRBD2	TRBV25-1	TRBJ2-2	CASSTAPGLGGTGELFF
TRBD1	TRBV5-1	TRBJ1-6	CASSLAGQGYSPLHF
NA	TRBV2	TRBJ2-7	CASSEETGYEQYF
TRBD1	TRBV5-1	TRBJ2-3	CASSGQGADTQYF
NA	TRBV11-2	TRBJ2-1	CASSLDRANEQFF
NA	TRBV6-6	TRBJ1-6	CASSDWSSYNSPLHF
TRBD1	TRBV2	TRBJ1-5	CASSNSGQGRRQPQHF
NA	TRBV19	TRBJ1-2	CASSTRSQDGYTF
NA	TRBV7-2	TRBJ1-2	CASSLKQPNYGYTF
NA	TRBV2	TRBJ2-7	CASSVGRTNLSGEQYF
NA	TRBV6-4	TRBJ1-2	CASSEGRGDGYTF
NA	TRBV10-2	TRBJ2-2	CASSPPRGDLGPGELFF
TRBD1	TRBV11-2	TRBJ1-1	CASTVGRRDRNTEAFF
TRBD1	TRBV18	TRBJ1-4	CASSPQGQNEKLFF
TRBD1	TRBV3-1/TRBV3-2	TRBJ1-1	CASSRNPRDSSEAFF
TRBD1	TRBV7-6	TRBJ1-4	CASSWTGLTNEKLFF
NA	TRBV9	TRBJ2-6	CASREGTGRTGANVLTF
TRBD2	TRBV5-8	TRBJ2-2	CASSFGGSNTGELFF